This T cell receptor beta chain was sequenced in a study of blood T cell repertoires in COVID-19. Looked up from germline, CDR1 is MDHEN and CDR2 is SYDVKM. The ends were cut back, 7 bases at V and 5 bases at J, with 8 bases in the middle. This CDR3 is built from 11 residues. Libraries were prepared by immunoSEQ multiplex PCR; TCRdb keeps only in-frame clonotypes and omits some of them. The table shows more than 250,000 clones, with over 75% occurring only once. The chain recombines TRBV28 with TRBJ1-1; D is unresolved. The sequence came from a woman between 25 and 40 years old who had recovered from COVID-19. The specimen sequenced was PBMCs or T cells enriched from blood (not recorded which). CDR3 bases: TGTGCCAGCACCTCCGGTACTGAAGCTTTCTTT. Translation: CASTSGTEAFF.